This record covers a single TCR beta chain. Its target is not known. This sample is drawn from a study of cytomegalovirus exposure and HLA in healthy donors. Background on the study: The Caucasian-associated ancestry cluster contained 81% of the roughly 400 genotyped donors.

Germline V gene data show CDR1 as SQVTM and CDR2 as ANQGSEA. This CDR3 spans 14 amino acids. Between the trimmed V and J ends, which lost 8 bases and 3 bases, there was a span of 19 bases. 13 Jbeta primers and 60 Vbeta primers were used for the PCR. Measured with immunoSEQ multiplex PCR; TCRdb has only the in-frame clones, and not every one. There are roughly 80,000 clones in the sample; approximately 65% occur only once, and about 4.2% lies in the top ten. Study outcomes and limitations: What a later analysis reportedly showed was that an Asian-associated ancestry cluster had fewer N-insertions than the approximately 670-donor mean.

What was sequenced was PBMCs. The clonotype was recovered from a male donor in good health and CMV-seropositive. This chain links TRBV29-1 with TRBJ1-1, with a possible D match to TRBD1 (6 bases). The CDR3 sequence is CSIQGGGLDTEAFF. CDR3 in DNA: TGCAGCATCCAAGGGGGGGGGCTGGACACTGAAGCTTTCTTT. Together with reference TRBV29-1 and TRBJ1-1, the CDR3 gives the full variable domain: SAVISQKPSRDICQRGTSLTIQCQVDSQVTMMFWYRQQPGQSLTLIATANQGSEATYESGFVIDKFPISRPNLTFSTLTVSNMSPEDSSIYLCSIQGGGLDTEAFFGQGTRLTVV.